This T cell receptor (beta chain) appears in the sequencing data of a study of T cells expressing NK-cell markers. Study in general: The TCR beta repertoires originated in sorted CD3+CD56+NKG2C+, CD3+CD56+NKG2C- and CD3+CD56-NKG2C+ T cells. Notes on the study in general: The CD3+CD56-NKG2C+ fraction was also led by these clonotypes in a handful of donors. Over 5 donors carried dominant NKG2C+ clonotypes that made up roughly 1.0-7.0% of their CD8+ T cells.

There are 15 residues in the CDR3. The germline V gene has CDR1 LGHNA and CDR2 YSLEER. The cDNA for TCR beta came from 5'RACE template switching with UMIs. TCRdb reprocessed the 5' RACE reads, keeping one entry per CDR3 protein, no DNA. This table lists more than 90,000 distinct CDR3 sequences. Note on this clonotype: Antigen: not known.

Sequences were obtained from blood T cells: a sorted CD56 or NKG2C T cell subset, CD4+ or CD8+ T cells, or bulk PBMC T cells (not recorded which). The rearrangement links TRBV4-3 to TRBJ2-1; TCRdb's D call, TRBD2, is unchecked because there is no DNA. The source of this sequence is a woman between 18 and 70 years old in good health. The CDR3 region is CASSHREGQINEQFF.